This T cell receptor (beta chain) was sequenced for a study of cytomegalovirus exposure and HLA in healthy donors. At the level of the study: Researchers found that about four fifths of a few hundred genotyped donors fell within the Caucasian-associated ancestry cluster.

Germline lookup yields CDR1 SGHDT and CDR2 YYEEEE. With 4 bases removed from V and 3 bases from J, the gap between germline ends came to 13 bases. The CDR3 has 14 amino acids. A multiplex PCR was run with 60 Vbeta primers and 13 Jbeta primers. Assay used: immunoSEQ multiplex PCR; TCRdb lists only in-frame clones, some missing. The sample shows approximately 150,000 clones, approximately 78% of them seen only once. The source is a woman under 30 in good health and CMV-seropositive. This chain joins TRBV5-6 and TRBJ1-1; D not certain. Input material: PBMCs. The CDR3 spells CASSLGRVYTEAFF. The DNA for the CDR3 is TGTGCCAGCAGCCTCGGGCGGGTGTACACTGAAGCTTTCTTT.